The 8 T cell receptor beta chains listed next were all sequenced from one sample in a study of identical twins. TCRdb reanalysed the 5' RACE reads using MiXCR and keeps one entry per CDR3 protein. The sample shows around 470,000 distinct CDR3 sequences, about 14% of them seen only once. Another study also made use of these data, one on yellow fever vaccine responses in identical twins.

Source material: CD4+ T cells sorted from blood. These receptors all come from a woman under 30 in good health.

The V and J genes are TRBV15 and TRBJ2-2, with unresolved D. Per the germline V gene, CDR1 is LNHNV and CDR2 is YYDKDF (reference sequence). The CDR3 is made up of 14 amino acids. V lost 3 bases and J lost 5, with 10 bases in between. CDR3 DNA: TGTGCCACCAGCAGTCAAAGGATTACCGGGGAGCTGTTTTTT. It is translated as CATSSQRITGELFF.

The chain employs TRBV20-1 and TRBJ2-3; D is undetermined. This CDR3 comprises 13 residues. Germline CDR1 DFQATT, CDR2 SNEGSKA (reference sequence). The V gene lost 6 bases and the J gene lost 2 bases, with 12 bases spanning the gap. The CDR3 DNA reads TGCAGTGCCCTAGGCCGCTTCACAGATACGCAGTATTTT. Amino acid sequence: CSALGRFTDTQYF.

The table lists this clonotype with many counts. V is TRBV7-9 and J is TRBJ2-1; D ambiguous. In germline, CDR1 is SEHNR, CDR2 FQNEAQ (reference sequence). Trimming cost V 5 bases and J 8 bases, with 19 bases left between them. This CDR3 has 15 amino acids. For the CDR3, the DNA is TGTGCCAGCAGCCCCGGAACCCGACGAGTTGATGAGCAGTTCTTC. Its protein product is CASSPGTRRVDEQFF.

This clonotype has just a few counts. This sequence joins TRBV27 and TRBJ2-3; the D is unclear. CDR3 size: 13 residues. Trimming pared 6 bases from V and 3 bases from J, leaving 10 bases between. CDR1 and CDR2 (germline): MNHEY, SMNVEV (reference sequence). CDR3 protein: CASRVLYTDTQYF. The CDR3 nucleotides read TGTGCCAGCAGGGTTCTCTATACAGATACGCAGTATTTT.

The V and J genes are TRBV6-1 and TRBJ2-5; a possible D gene is TRBD2 (6 bases). The germline V gene has CDR1 MNHNS and CDR2 SASEGT. The V end lost 8 bases, the J end lost 4 bases, and 17 bases lay between the germline ends. The CDR3 extends over 14 amino acids. Here the CDR3 reads CASQQKGLGETQYF. The CDR3 DNA reads as TGTGCCAGCCAACAGAAGGGACTGGGAGAGACCCAGTACTTC.

This clonotype has more than one count but fewer than ten. The gene calls are TRBV28 and TRBJ2-7, with unresolved D. V was cut by 2 bases and J by 2 bases, with 10 bases left in between. There are 14 residues in the CDR3. Germline assignment: CDR1 MDHEN and CDR2 SYDVKM. The chain's CDR3 is CASSLQVTPYEQYF. Written as DNA, the CDR3 is TGTGCCAGCAGTTTACAAGTAACTCCCTACGAGCAGTACTTC.

This clonotype was observed a few times. The rearrangement uses TRBV20-1 and TRBJ2-5; D possibly corresponds to TRBD2 (5 bases). This CDR3 spans 14 amino acids. Germline loops: CDR1 DFQATT, CDR2 SNEGSKA (reference sequence). V lost 5 bases, J lost 0 bases, and 13 bases lay in between. CDR3 coding DNA: TGCAGTGCTCCCGGACTCGTGTACCAAGAGACCCAGTACTTC. Protein sequence: CSAPGLVYQETQYF.

The genes are TRBV4-2 and TRBJ2-4; 8 bases line up with TRBD1. This CDR3 is 15 amino acids long. J was trimmed by 5 bases and V by 2 bases; bases with no gene match: 5. Germline V gene lookup returns CDR1 LGHNA and CDR2 YNFKEQ. CDR3 sequence reads: CASSQTGQGENIQYF. The DNA of the CDR3 is TGTGCCAGCAGCCAAACCGGACAGGGAGAAAACATTCAGTACTTC.